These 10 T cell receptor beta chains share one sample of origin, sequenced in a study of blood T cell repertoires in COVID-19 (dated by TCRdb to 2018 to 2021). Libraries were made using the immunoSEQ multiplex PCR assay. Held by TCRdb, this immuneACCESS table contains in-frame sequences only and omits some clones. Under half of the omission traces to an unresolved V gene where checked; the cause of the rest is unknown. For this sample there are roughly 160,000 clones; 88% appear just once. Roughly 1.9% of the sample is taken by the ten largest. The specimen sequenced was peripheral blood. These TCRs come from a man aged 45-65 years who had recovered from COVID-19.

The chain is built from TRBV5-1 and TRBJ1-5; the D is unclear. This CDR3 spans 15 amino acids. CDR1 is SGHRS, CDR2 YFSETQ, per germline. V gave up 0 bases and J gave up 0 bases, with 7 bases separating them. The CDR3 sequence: CASSLAGTSNQPQHF. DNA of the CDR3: TGCGCCAGCAGCTTGGCCGGTACTAGCAATCAGCCCCAGCATTTT.

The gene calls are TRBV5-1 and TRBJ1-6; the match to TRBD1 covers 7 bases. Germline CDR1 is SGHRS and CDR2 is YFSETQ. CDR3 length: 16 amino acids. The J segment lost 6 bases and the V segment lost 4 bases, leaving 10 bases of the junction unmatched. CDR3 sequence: CASSRDRVGGNSPLHF. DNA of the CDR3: TGCGCCAGCAGCCGTGACAGGGTTGGGGGTAATTCACCCCTCCACTTT.

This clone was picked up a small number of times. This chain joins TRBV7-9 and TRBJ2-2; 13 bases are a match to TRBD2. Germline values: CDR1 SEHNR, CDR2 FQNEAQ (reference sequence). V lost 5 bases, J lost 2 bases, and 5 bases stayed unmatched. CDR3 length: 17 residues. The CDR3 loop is CASSPGLAGDNTGELFF. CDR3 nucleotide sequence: TGTGCCAGCAGCCCTGGACTAGCGGGGGACAACACCGGGGAGCTGTTTTTT.

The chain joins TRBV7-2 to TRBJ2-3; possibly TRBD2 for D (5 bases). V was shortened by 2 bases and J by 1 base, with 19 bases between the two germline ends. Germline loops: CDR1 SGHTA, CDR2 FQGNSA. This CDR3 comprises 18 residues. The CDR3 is CASSLIPRPQRRTDTQYF. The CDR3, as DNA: TGTGCCAGCAGCTTAATACCTAGGCCCCAGCGGCGCACAGATACGCAGTATTTT. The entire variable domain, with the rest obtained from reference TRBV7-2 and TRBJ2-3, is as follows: GAGVSQSPSNKVTEKGKDVELRCDPISGHTALYWYRQSLGQGLEFLIYFQGNSAPDKSGLPSDRFSAERTGGSVSTLTIQRTQQEDSAVYLCASSLIPRPQRRTDTQYFGPGTRLTVL.

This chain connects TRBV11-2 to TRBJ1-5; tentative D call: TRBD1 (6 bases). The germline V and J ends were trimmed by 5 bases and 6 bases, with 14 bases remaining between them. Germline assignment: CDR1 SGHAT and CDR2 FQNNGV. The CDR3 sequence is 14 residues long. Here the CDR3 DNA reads TGTGCCAGCAGCCCCCAGGGGTTCCGTCAGCCCCAGCATTTT. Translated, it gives CASSPQGFRQPQHF.

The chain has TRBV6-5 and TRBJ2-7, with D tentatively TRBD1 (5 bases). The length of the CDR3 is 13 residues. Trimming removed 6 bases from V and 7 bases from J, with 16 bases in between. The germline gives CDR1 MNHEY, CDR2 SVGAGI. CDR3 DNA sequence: TGTGCCAGCAGGCTCACAGGAAAGGGAGAGCAGTACTTC. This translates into CASRLTGKGEQYF.

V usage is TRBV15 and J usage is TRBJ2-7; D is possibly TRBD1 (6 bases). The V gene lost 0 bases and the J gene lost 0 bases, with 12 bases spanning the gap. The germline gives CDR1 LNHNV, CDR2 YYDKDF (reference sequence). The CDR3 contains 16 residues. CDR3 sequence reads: CATSRDWGRGSYEQYF. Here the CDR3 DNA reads TGTGCCACCAGCAGAGATTGGGGCAGGGGCTCCTACGAGCAGTACTTC.

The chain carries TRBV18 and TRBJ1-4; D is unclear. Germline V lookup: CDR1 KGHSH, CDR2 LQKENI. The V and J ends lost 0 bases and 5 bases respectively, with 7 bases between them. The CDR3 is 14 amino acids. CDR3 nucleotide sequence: TGTGCCAGCTCACCACCTGAGCTCAATGAAAAACTGTTTTTT. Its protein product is CASSPPELNEKLFF.

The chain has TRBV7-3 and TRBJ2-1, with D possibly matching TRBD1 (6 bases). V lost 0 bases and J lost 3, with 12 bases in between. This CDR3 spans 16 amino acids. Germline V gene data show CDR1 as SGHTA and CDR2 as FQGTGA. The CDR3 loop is CASSLTRDIGYNEQFF. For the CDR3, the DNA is TGTGCCAGCAGCTTAACTCGGGACATTGGCTACAATGAGCAGTTCTTC.

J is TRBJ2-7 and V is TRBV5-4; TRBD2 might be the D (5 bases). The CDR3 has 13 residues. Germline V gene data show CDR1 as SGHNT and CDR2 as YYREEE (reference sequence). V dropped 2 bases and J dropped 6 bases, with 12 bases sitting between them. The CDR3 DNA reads TGTGCCAGCAGCTTATATGGCGGAGGCGAGCAGTACTTC. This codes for CASSLYGGGEQYF.